These 9 T cell receptor beta chains were sequenced from one sample in a study of vaccination and CD4 T cells after COVID-19. Documented treatment: approximately 11-day PBMC culture with coronavirus spike peptide pools or control peptides (ViraFEST assay). One should note that the unexposed donor's CD4+ T cells were collected before the COVID-19 pandemic (2011-2018). Researchers used the Oncomine TCR Beta short-read assay to sequence DNA from cultured CD4+ T cells. TCRdb analysed the PCR reads with MiXCR anew, one entry per CDR3 protein. The sample has 8,000 to 9,000 distinct CDR3 sequences, 48% seen once. Their recognized antigens are unknown. Material for sequencing was CD4+ T cells from blood, cultured in vitro. The origin of the receptors is a human donor in good health.

This clonotype was found a few times. One junction end disagrees with the germline gene, perhaps due to a read error. CDR3 loop: CSARMLSGANVLTF. CDR3 bases: TGCAGTGCTAGGATGCTCTCTGGGGCTAACGTCCTGACTTTC. The genes are TRBV20-1 and TRBJ2-6; maybe TRBD1 (5 bases). CDR3 length: 14 residues. Germline V gene data show CDR1 as DFQATT and CDR2 as SNEGSKA (reference sequence).

The V and J genes are TRBV19 and TRBJ2-7; D is unresolved. Trimming shortened V by 8 bases and J by 4 bases, and 18 bases separated the two germline ends. The CDR3 runs to 14 residues. Germline assignment: CDR1 LNHDA and CDR2 SQIVND (reference sequence). The CDR3 sequence is CASAPQGLGYEQYF. CDR3 nucleotide sequence: TGTGCCAGTGCCCCCCAAGGGTTAGGATACGAGCAGTACTTC.

This clonotype was seen a few times. The chain links TRBV6-2 or TRBV6-3 to TRBJ2-5, with D maybe TRBD1 (6 bases). The germline CDR1 and CDR2 sequences are MNHEY and SVGEGT. This CDR3 contains 19 residues. V was trimmed by 6 bases and J by 1 base, leaving 27 bases between them. Written as DNA, the CDR3 is TGTGCCAGCAGCTGGGAATTACTAAACAGGGACACGGGCCAAGAGACCCAGTACTTC. Its protein is CASSWELLNRDTGQETQYF.

The chain employs TRBV6-5 and TRBJ2-2, with D possibly being TRBD1 or TRBD2 (5 bases each). V gave up 1 base and J gave up 4 bases, with 13 bases separating them. The CDR3 consists of 16 residues. Germline CDR1 reads MNHEY; CDR2 reads SVGAGI. The CDR3 DNA sequence: TGTGCCAGCAGTTACTTAGGGACCGCACCCACCGGGGAGCTGTTTTTT. It yields the protein CASSYLGTAPTGELFF.

This rearrangement joins TRBV7-2 to TRBJ2-3; the match to TRBD2 covers 10 bases. This CDR3 has 16 residues. Germline V CDR1 and CDR2: SGHTA, FQGNSA. The trim removed 5 bases at V and 2 bases at J, leaving 7 bases unmatched. CDR3 DNA sequence: TGTGCCAGCAGCCCCAGGACTAGCGGTTTCACAGATACGCAGTATTTT. Its translation: CASSPRTSGFTDTQYF.

The V and J genes are TRBV19 and TRBJ2-4; 8 nucleotides line up with TRBD1. The V and J ends lost 3 bases and 12 bases, in that order; junction bases with no gene match: 7. The CDR3 spans 13 residues. Germline CDR1 LNHDA, CDR2 SQIVND (reference sequence). The CDR3 coding sequence is TGTGCCAGTAGTATCACAGGGGGAAGTAATCAGTACTTC. This translates into CASSITGGSNQYF.

V is TRBV6-1 and J is TRBJ1-2; perhaps TRBD1 as D (6 bases). The V gene lost 3 bases and the J gene lost 4 bases, with 12 bases spanning the gap. Germline CDR1 and CDR2: MNHNS and SASEGT. The length of the CDR3 is 14 residues. The CDR3 DNA follows: TGTGCCAGCAGTGAGGGGGGCGCGAGCTATGGCTACACCTTC. Its translation: CASSEGGASYGYTF.

The chain has TRBV20-1 and TRBJ2-3, with TRBD1 matching over 8 bases. Germline CDR1 reads DFQATT; CDR2 reads SNEGSKA (reference sequence). V lost 3 bases to trimming and J lost 0 bases; unmatched junction nucleotides: 5. The CDR3 has 15 amino acids. The CDR3 sequence: CSASIGQGSTDTQYF. The DNA of the CDR3 is TGCAGTGCTAGTATCGGACAGGGCAGCACAGATACGCAGTATTTT.

This clonotype has a handful of counts. This chain connects TRBV7-8 to TRBJ2-7; the match to TRBD2 covers 9 bases. This CDR3 is built from 14 residues. Per the germline V gene, CDR1 is SGHVS and CDR2 is FQNEAQ. V was pared by 6 bases and J by 7 bases, with 10 bases of the junction left unmatched. CDR3 DNA sequence: TGTGCCAGCAGTTCCGGGACTAGCAACGGGGAGCAGTACTTC. Amino acids: CASSSGTSNGEQYF.